A single sample gave rise to the 27 T cell receptor beta chains below, sequenced in a study of early T cells in non-severe SARS-CoV-2 infection. TCRdb reanalysed the 5' RACE reads using MiXCR and keeps one entry per CDR3 protein. The profile shows about 40,000 distinct CDR3 sequences, 5% to 6.5% of them singletons. The input for sequencing was whole blood, taken at baseline. The receptors come from an adult who was a healthcare worker with PCR-confirmed SARS-CoV-2 infection or an uninfected control (not recorded which).

This clonotype appeared a few times. This chain joins TRBV12-5 and TRBJ1-1; TRBD1 agrees at 7 bases. CDR1 LGHNT and CDR2 FRNRAP come from the germline V gene. V gave up 4 bases and J gave up 1 base; unmatched junction bases: 3. CDR3 length equals 14 residues. The CDR3 coding sequence is TGTGCTAGTGGTTGGACAGGAGAGAACACTGAAGCTTTCTTT. It is translated as CASGWTGENTEAFF.

The chain employs TRBV15 and TRBJ1-5; D gene uncertain. The CDR3 totals 14 residues. Trimming cost V 3 bases and J 3 bases, with 9 bases left between them. Germline CDR1 LNHNV, CDR2 YYDKDF (reference sequence). Written as DNA, the CDR3 is TGTGCCACCAGCAGCGATCGGCTCAATCAGCCCCAGCATTTT. Amino acids: CATSSDRLNQPQHF.

This clonotype was picked up many times. The rearrangement links TRBV12-3 or TRBV12-4 to TRBJ1-1; the match to TRBD1 covers 10 bases. The CDR3 consists of 15 residues. V was clipped by 5 bases and J by 5 bases; unmatched bases: 8. This CDR3 reads CASSRGQGGGTEAFF. The CDR3, as DNA: TGTGCCAGCAGTCGAGGACAGGGGGGAGGGACTGAAGCTTTCTTT.

This clonotype was counted at least ten times. The chain recombines TRBV12-3 or TRBV12-4 with TRBJ2-3; perhaps TRBD1 as D (5 bases). V gave up 1 base and J gave up 3 bases, with 8 bases separating them. This CDR3 has 14 residues. CDR3 residues: CASSLGSGTDTQYF. The CDR3 coding sequence is TGTGCCAGCAGTTTAGGGTCAGGGACAGATACGCAGTATTTT.

This clonotype was counted ten times or more. The chain joins TRBV27 to TRBJ1-2; D perhaps matches TRBD1 (5 bases). The CDR3 is 18 amino acids. The germline V and J ends were trimmed by 0 bases and 4 bases, with 21 bases remaining between them. Germline lookup yields CDR1 MNHEY and CDR2 SMNVEV (reference sequence). CDR3 nucleotide sequence: TGTGCCAGCAGTTTATCGGGGACCGGGTCCCTGGCCGGCTATGGCTACACCTTC. Translation: CASSLSGTGSLAGYGYTF.

This clonotype was seen only a few times. The V call is TRBV5-1, the J call TRBJ2-3; D gene ambiguous. The CDR3 has 12 residues. V was trimmed by 4 bases and J by 2 bases, leaving 5 bases between them. Germline V gene sequence: CDR1 SGHRS, CDR2 YFSETQ. Here the CDR3 DNA reads TGCGCCAGCAGCCCCCACACAGATACGCAGTATTTT. This encodes CASSPHTDTQYF. The full variable domain, with the rest looked up from reference TRBV5-1 and TRBJ2-3, is KAGVTQTPRYLIKTRGQQVTLSCSPISGHRSVSWYQQTPGQGLQFLFEYFSETQRNKGNFPGRFSGRQFSNSRSEMNVSTLELGDSALYLCASSPHTDTQYFGPGTRLTVL.

This clonotype was counted at least ten times. The V and J genes are TRBV11-2 and TRBJ1-2; 8 positions agree with TRBD1. The trim removed 6 bases at V and 4 bases at J, leaving 10 bases unmatched. This CDR3 is 15 amino acids long. Per the germline V gene, CDR1 is SGHAT and CDR2 is FQNNGV. CDR3 nucleotides: TGTGCCAGCAGACCCGCAGGGGGCTCTACCTATGGCTACACCTTC. Translating it yields CASRPAGGSTYGYTF.

As for this clonotype: This clone may be a read error of a much larger clone one base away. The chain joins TRBV12-3 or TRBV12-4 to TRBJ1-1, with 7 bases lining up with TRBD1. Trimming removed 7 bases from V and 10 bases from J; junction bases left unmatched: 12. CDR3 length: 13 residues. This chain's CDR3 is CASNKDRYAGAFF. Here the CDR3 DNA reads TGTGCCAGCAACAAGGACAGGTACGCTGGAGCTTTCTTT.

This clonotype appeared many times. V gene TRBV28 combines with J gene TRBJ2-7, with TRBD2 matching over 11 bases. CDR1 MDHEN and CDR2 SYDVKM come from the germline V gene. The junction had 8 bases not matched to a gene; V was cut back by 5 bases and J by 5 bases. The CDR3 extends over 15 amino acids. CDR3 nucleotide sequence: TGTGCCAGCAGTGTCACTAGCGGGGGTATCCACGAGCAGTACTTC. Its protein product is CASSVTSGGIHEQYF.

This clonotype was detected a few times. This rearrangement joins TRBV3-1 to TRBJ2-1, with 11 bases lining up with TRBD2. In germline, CDR1 is LGHDT, CDR2 YNNKEL (reference sequence). The trim removed 4 bases at V and 1 base at J, leaving 9 bases unmatched. The CDR3 is 18 residues long. CDR3 region: CASSPRTSGPFSYNEQFF. The CDR3 DNA sequence: TGTGCCAGCAGCCCCCGGACTAGCGGGCCCTTTTCCTACAATGAGCAGTTCTTC.

The sample holds many counts of this clonotype. This chain connects TRBV5-6 to TRBJ1-1, with 8 bases identical to TRBD1. Germline V gives CDR1 SGHDT, CDR2 YYEEEE. V lost 0 bases, J lost 3 bases, and 1 base stayed unmatched. This CDR3 spans 14 amino acids. The CDR3 loop reads CASSLGTGYTEAFF. CDR3 coding DNA: TGTGCCAGCAGCTTGGGGACAGGGTACACTGAAGCTTTCTTT.

This chain links TRBV9 with TRBJ2-4; possible D gene TRBD2, 5 bases. The V gene lost 2 bases and the J gene lost 2 bases, with 14 bases spanning the gap. The CDR3 covers 16 residues. Germline CDR1 reads SGDLS; CDR2 reads YYNGEE. The CDR3 bases are TGTGCCAGCAGCGTCGCTAGGATAGCGTCCAAAAACATTCAGTACTTC. This sequence encodes CASSVARIASKNIQYF.

This clonotype was seen many times. The V and J genes are TRBV5-8 and TRBJ1-2; TRBD1 matches 9 bases. This CDR3 is built from 17 residues. CDR1 and CDR2 from the germline V gene are SGHTS and YDEGEE. The V gene end was trimmed by 2 bases and the J gene end by 8 bases; junction bases not matched to a gene: 16. CDR3: CASSLSGTGKKGDGYTF. The CDR3 nucleotides are TGTGCCAGCAGCTTATCCGGGACAGGGAAAAAGGGAGACGGCTACACCTTC.

Ten or more counts support this clonotype. The chain is built from TRBV29-1 and TRBJ2-6; TRBD1 matches at 8 bases. With V trimmed by 6 bases and J by 3 bases, 4 bases remained unmatched. The germline CDR1 and CDR2 sequences are SQVTM and ANQGSEA. The CDR3 is 14 amino acids. CDR3 amino acids: CSVTGAGGANVLTF. The CDR3 DNA reads as TGCAGCGTGACAGGGGCGGGTGGGGCCAACGTCCTGACTTTC. The full variable domain, rest sourced from reference TRBV29-1 and TRBJ2-6, is SAVISQKPSRDICQRGTSLTIQCQVDSQVTMMFWYRQQPGQSLTLIATANQGSEATYESGFVIDKFPISRPNLTFSTLTVSNMSPEDSSIYLCSVTGAGGANVLTFGAGSRLTVL.

This chain connects TRBV4-1 to TRBJ2-1; 7 nucleotides match TRBD2. Germline CDR1 MGHRA, CDR2 YSYEKL. V gave up 0 bases and J gave up 3 bases; unmatched junction bases: 5. The CDR3 is 16 residues long. CDR3 sequence (DNA): TGCGCCAGCAGCCAAGAAGACGGGGGGTACTACAATGAGCAGTTCTTC. Residues: CASSQEDGGYYNEQFF.

This clonotype was recorded many times. The V call is TRBV20-1, the J call TRBJ1-5; TRBD1 matches 7 bases. The CDR3 consists of 14 residues. Trimming cost V 6 bases and J 3 bases; bases outside gene matches: 8. Germline V CDR1 and CDR2: DFQATT, SNEGSKA (reference sequence). The CDR3 reads CSANRQGANQPQHF. As DNA, the CDR3 is TGCAGTGCCAATCGACAGGGAGCCAATCAGCCCCAGCATTTT.

This clonotype has more than one count but fewer than ten. The V call is TRBV10-3, the J call TRBJ2-3; D not resolved. Deletions cut 4 bases from V and 5 bases from J, with 10 bases between. CDR3 size: 13 residues. Germline CDR1 and CDR2: ENHRY and SYGVKD. In DNA form, the CDR3 reads TGTGCCATCAGTGCATATTGGGAAGATACGCAGTATTTT. Its translation is CAISAYWEDTQYF.

The CDR3, as DNA: TGTGCCAGCAGCCCGGGACAGATGAACACTGAAGCTTTCTTT. Encoded protein: CASSPGQMNTEAFF. The chain links TRBV11-2 to TRBJ1-1; TRBD1 agrees at 7 bases. The CDR3 contains 14 residues. V lost 5 bases and J lost 0; bases outside the gene matches: 3. The germline V gene encodes CDR1 SGHAT and CDR2 FQNNGV.

As concerns this clonotype: One base away lies a much larger clone, so this may be a sequencing read error. The genes are TRBV10-3 and TRBJ1-6, with D unclear. The CDR3 has 15 amino acids. Trimming took 3 bases from V and 4 from J, leaving 10 bases between them. Germline CDR1 is ENHRY and CDR2 is SYGVKD. CDR3 sequence: CAISDSSDYNSPLHF. The DNA for the CDR3 is TGTGCCATCAGTGATTCTTCAGATTATAATTCACCCCTCCACTTT.

This clonotype was observed at least ten times. V usage is TRBV4-3 and J usage is TRBJ1-1; D is possibly TRBD1 (6 bases). Trimming took 1 base from V and 2 from J, leaving 11 bases between them. Germline CDR1 and CDR2: LGHNA and YSLEER. This CDR3 has 15 amino acids. CDR3 DNA sequence: TGCGCCAGCAGCCAAGCAGACAGGTTTAACACTGAAGCTTTCTTT. Its protein is CASSQADRFNTEAFF.

This clonotype was counted a few times. V gene TRBV20-1 combines with J gene TRBJ2-7; D call uncertain. The V gene lost 2 bases and the J gene lost 2 bases, with 4 bases spanning the gap. The CDR3 extends over 11 amino acids. The germline V gene encodes CDR1 DFQATT and CDR2 SNEGSKA (reference sequence). The CDR3 DNA is TGCAGTGCTAGAAGTACCTACGAGCAGTACTTC. It yields the protein CSARSTYEQYF.

This sequence joins TRBV7-2 and TRBJ2-4, with TRBD2 matching 11 bases. CDR3 size: 19 residues. With 5 bases clipped from V and 0 bases from J, the junction kept 12 bases outside the gene matches. The germline V gene encodes CDR1 SGHTA and CDR2 FQGNSA. The CDR3 nucleotides are TGTGCCAGCAGCCAGCCGCTAGCGGGGGGCCCCTTAGCCAAAAACATTCAGTACTTC. Translating it yields CASSQPLAGGPLAKNIQYF.

This clonotype was recorded at least ten times. V is TRBV7-8 and J is TRBJ1-1; D unclear. This CDR3 has 15 amino acids. Per the germline V gene, CDR1 is SGHVS and CDR2 is FQNEAQ. Trimming cost V 5 bases and J 0 bases, with 13 bases left between them. CDR3 sequence reads: CASSLQSLMNTEAFF. The CDR3, as DNA: TGTGCCAGCAGCCTACAGAGCCTAATGAACACTGAAGCTTTCTTT.

V and J are TRBV7-2 and TRBJ2-1; TRBD2 aligns across 7 bases. Germline V gene lookup returns CDR1 SGHTA and CDR2 FQGNSA. The CDR3 consists of 14 residues. V shed 3 bases, J shed 2 bases, and the junction held 1 base outside the gene matches. The CDR3 loop is CASSLGGTYNEQFF. CDR3 coding DNA: TGTGCCAGCAGCTTGGGAGGGACCTACAATGAGCAGTTCTTC.

This clonotype showed up many times. The chain recombines TRBV28 with TRBJ1-5; D gene uncertain. The CDR3 contains 11 residues. Trimming shortened V by 1 base and J by 6 bases, and 1 base separated the two germline ends. Germline CDR1 and CDR2: MDHEN and SYDVKM. The CDR3 bases are TGTGCCAGCAGTTTATTTCAGCCCCAGCATTTT. Translated: CASSLFQPQHF. The full variable domain, rest sourced from reference TRBV28 and TRBJ1-5, is DVKVTQSSRYLVKRTGEKVFLECVQDMDHENMFWYRQDPGLGLRLIYFSYDVKMKEKGDIPEGYSVSREKKERFSLILESASTNQTSMYLCASSLFQPQHFGDGTRLSIL.

This rearrangement joins TRBV27 to TRBJ1-4; D unresolved. The CDR3 is 15 residues long. The germline V gene encodes CDR1 MNHEY and CDR2 SMNVEV (reference sequence). Trimming shortened V by 10 bases and J by 1 base, and 16 bases separated the two germline ends. CDR3 in DNA: TGTGCCATCCCCCTCGCGCTCCTAACTAATGAAAAACTGTTTTTT. Its protein is CAIPLALLTNEKLFF. Full variable domain (missing parts from reference TRBV27 and TRBJ1-4): EAQVTQNPRYLITVTGKKLTVTCSQNMNHEYMSWYRQDPGLGLRQIYYSMNVEVTDKGDVPEGYKVSRKEKRNFPLILESPSPNQTSLYFCAIPLALLTNEKLFFGSGTQLSVL.

This clonotype was recorded at least ten times. The V and J genes are TRBV7-2 and TRBJ2-1; 12 bases line up with TRBD2. The CDR3 extends over 15 amino acids. V shed 5 bases, J shed 6 bases, and the junction held 5 bases outside the gene matches. CDR1 is SGHTA, CDR2 FQGNSA, per germline. In DNA, the CDR3 is TGTGCCAGCAGCCCAGGACTAGCGGGGAGCAATGAGCAGTTCTTC. It encodes CASSPGLAGSNEQFF.